The 8 T cell receptor beta chains presented below share a single source sample, sequenced in a study of cytomegalovirus exposure and HLA in healthy donors. Primers for the PCR totalled 60 Vbeta and 13 Jbeta. Produced via immunoSEQ multiplex PCR; TCRdb's table is partial and in-frame only. The data contain some 160,000 clones, around 72% of them singletons. The specimen sequenced was PBMCs. The receptors shown here come from a man aged 40-49 years in good health and CMV-seronegative.

The V and J genes are TRBV10-3 and TRBJ1-2; 9 nucleotides align to TRBD1. Germline V gene sequence: CDR1 ENHRY, CDR2 SYGVKD. The CDR3 covers 13 residues. After removal of 2 bases from V and 7 bases from J, the junction contained 2 bases not matched to a gene. The CDR3 DNA follows: TGTGCCATCAGTGAGACAGGGGGCAGTGGCTACACCTTC. Protein sequence: CAISETGGSGYTF.

The chain employs TRBV25-1 and TRBJ2-2, with a possible D match to TRBD1 (5 bases). V dropped 6 bases and J dropped 5 bases, with 13 bases sitting between them. The CDR3 sequence is 14 residues long. The germline V gene encodes CDR1 MGHDK and CDR2 SYGVNS. CDR3 residues: CASRPGSATGELFF. The CDR3 coding sequence is TGTGCCAGCAGGCCAGGGTCTGCAACCGGGGAGCTGTTTTTT.

This clone was observed a handful of times. V is TRBV15 and J is TRBJ1-1; D may be TRBD1 (5 bases). Trimming pared 1 base from V and 11 bases from J, leaving 17 bases between. Germline CDR1 LNHNV, CDR2 YYDKDF (reference sequence). The CDR3 has 14 amino acids. CDR3: CATSRGSRANGAFF. In nucleotides, the CDR3 is TGTGCCACCAGCAGAGGCAGCAGGGCCAATGGGGCTTTCTTT. Based on the CDR3 plus reference TRBV15 and TRBJ1-1, the full variable domain is DAMVIQNPRYQVTQFGKPVTLSCSQTLNHNVMYWYQQKSSQAPKLLFHYYDKDFNNEADTPDNFQSRRPNTSFCFLDIRSPGLGDTAMYLCATSRGSRANGAFFGQGTRLTVV.

This clone was counted only a few times. This chain uses TRBV5-1 with TRBJ1-4, with 9 bases identical to TRBD1. The germline V gene has CDR1 SGHRS and CDR2 YFSETQ. The CDR3 runs 15 residues. V trimming: 0 bases; J trimming: 6 bases; junction bases outside the gene matches: 3. The CDR3 DNA is TGCGCCAGCAGCTTGGAGGGACAGGGTTATGAAAAACTGTTTTTT. This encodes CASSLEGQGYEKLFF.

The gene calls are TRBV2 and TRBJ1-6; 10 bases match TRBD1. V shed 6 bases, J shed 6 bases, and the junction held 5 bases outside the gene matches. In germline, CDR1 is SNHLY, CDR2 FYNNEI. This CDR3 spans 15 amino acids. In nucleotides, the CDR3 is TGTGCCAGCAGCGAACGGACAGGGGGTAATTCACCCCTCCACTTT. It specifies CASSERTGGNSPLHF.

The V and J genes are TRBV19 and TRBJ2-7; maybe TRBD2 (6 bases). The CDR3 covers 15 residues. V lost 2 bases, J lost 3 bases, and 14 bases lay in between. Per the germline V gene, CDR1 is LNHDA and CDR2 is SQIVND (reference sequence). In DNA, the CDR3 is TGTGCCAGTAGTATACAACCCGGGAGCCACTACGAGCAGTACTTC. Residues: CASSIQPGSHYEQYF. Complete variable domain (other parts from reference TRBV19 and TRBJ2-7): DGGITQSPKYLFRKEGQNVTLSCEQNLNHDAMYWYRQDPGQGLRLIYYSQIVNDFQKGDIAEGYSVSREKKESFPLTVTSAQKNPTAFYLCASSIQPGSHYEQYFGPGTRLTVT.

V and J are TRBV7-8 and TRBJ2-2, with a weak D call TRBD2 (6 bases). This CDR3 spans 16 amino acids. Germline CDR1 SGHVS, CDR2 FQNEAQ. The V end was cut by 2 bases, the J end by 1 base, with 11 bases between. CDR3 loop: CASSLQGSGNTGELFF. In DNA, the CDR3 is TGTGCCAGCAGCTTACAGGGTAGCGGGAACACCGGGGAGCTGTTTTTT. Based on the CDR3 plus reference TRBV7-8 and TRBJ2-2, the full variable domain is GAGVSQSPRYKVAKRGQDVALRCDPISGHVSLFWYQQALGQGPEFLTYFQNEAQLDKSGLPSDRFFAERPEGSVSTLKIQRTQQEDSAVYLCASSLQGSGNTGELFFGEGSRLTVL.

V usage is TRBV5-1 and J usage is TRBJ1-2, with a tentative D call TRBD1 (5 bases). With 0 bases removed from V and 7 bases from J, the gap between germline ends came to 10 bases. This CDR3 is 13 amino acids long. The germline V gene has CDR1 SGHRS and CDR2 YFSETQ. Here the CDR3 DNA reads TGCGCCAGCAGCTTGGGCAGTCAGGGTGGCTACACCTTC. Translation gives CASSLGSQGGYTF.